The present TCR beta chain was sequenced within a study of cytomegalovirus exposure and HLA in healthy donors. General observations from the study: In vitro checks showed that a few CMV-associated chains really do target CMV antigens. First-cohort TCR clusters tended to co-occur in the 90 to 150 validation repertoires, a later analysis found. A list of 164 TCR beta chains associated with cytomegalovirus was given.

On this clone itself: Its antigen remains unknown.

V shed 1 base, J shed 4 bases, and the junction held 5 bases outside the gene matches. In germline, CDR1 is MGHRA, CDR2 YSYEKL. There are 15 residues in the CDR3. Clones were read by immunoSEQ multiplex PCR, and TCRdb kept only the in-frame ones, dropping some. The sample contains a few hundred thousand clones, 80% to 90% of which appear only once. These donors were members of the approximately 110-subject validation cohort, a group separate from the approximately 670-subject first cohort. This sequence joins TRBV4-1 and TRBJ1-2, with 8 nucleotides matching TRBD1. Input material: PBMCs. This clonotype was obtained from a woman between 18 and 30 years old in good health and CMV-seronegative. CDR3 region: CASSQVGQGAYGYTF. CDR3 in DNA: TGCGCCAGCAGCCAAGTGGGGCAGGGGGCCTATGGCTACACCTTC.